These 20 T cell receptor beta chains were sequenced from one sample in a study of chronic HIV infection and antiretroviral therapy. Via MiXCR, TCRdb re-called the 5' RACE reads, giving one row per CDR3 protein. The sample holds some 46,000 distinct CDR3 sequences, roughly 19% seen once. Input material: peripheral blood. Receptors originate from an adult who had HIV and had not received antiretroviral therapy, or was an uninfected healthy control (not recorded which).

CDR3 residues: CASTQGRQGVVYGYTF. The CDR3 DNA reads as TGTGCCAGCACCCAAGGGAGACAGGGGGTCGTTTATGGCTACACCTTC. The V gene is TRBV21-1, the J gene TRBJ1-2; TRBD1 is the table's D call, not checked against the DNA. TRBV21-1 is a listed pseudogene. The CDR3 consists of 16 residues.

This chain links TRBV29-1 with TRBJ1-2; TRBD1 might be the D (6 bases). V was pared by 0 bases and J by 6 bases, with 17 bases between. Germline CDR1 is SQVTM and CDR2 is ANQGSEA. The CDR3 is 15 amino acids. CDR3 in amino acids: CSVEDRGTNKDGYTF. CDR3 DNA sequence: TGCAGCGTTGAAGACCGCGGGACAAATAAGGATGGCTACACCTTC.

The chain uses TRBV28 and TRBJ1-5; the D is unclear. V was clipped by 3 bases and J by 7 bases, with 7 bases between them. Germline values: CDR1 MDHEN, CDR2 SYDVKM. The CDR3 contains 12 residues. The CDR3 sequence is CASSFLGQPQHF. As DNA, the CDR3 is TGTGCCAGCAGTTTTTTGGGCCAGCCCCAGCATTTT.

V usage is TRBV28 and J usage is TRBJ2-1, with 8 bases that match TRBD2. This CDR3 has 14 amino acids. Germline values: CDR1 MDHEN, CDR2 SYDVKM. Trimming took 3 bases from V and 9 from J; bases not matched to a gene: 7. CDR3 in amino acids: CASSFQGTRSEQFF. The CDR3 bases are TGTGCCAGCAGTTTCCAGGGGACTAGAAGTGAGCAGTTCTTC.

In its sample, this clonotype was seen a few times. This rearrangement joins TRBV28 to TRBJ2-5, with D maybe TRBD2 (6 bases). CDR3 size: 13 residues. Between the trimmed V and J ends, which lost 3 bases and 4 bases, there was a span of 9 bases. Germline CDR1 reads MDHEN; CDR2 reads SYDVKM. This CDR3 reads CASSLGLRETQYF. CDR3 sequence (DNA): TGTGCCAGCAGTTTGGGACTTCGAGAGACCCAGTACTTC.

The J gene is TRBJ1-1, the V gene TRBV11-2; D uncertain. V was cut by 7 bases and J by 3 bases, with 21 bases left in between. The CDR3 is 16 amino acids. Germline CDR1 SGHAT, CDR2 FQNNGV. The CDR3 DNA is TGTGCCAGCATCCACACCCCCCGGCGCGCGGACACTGAAGCTTTCTTT. Translated: CASIHTPRRADTEAFF.

The chain carries TRBV28 and TRBJ2-1, with D hard to call. This CDR3 contains 16 residues. Germline assignment: CDR1 MDHEN and CDR2 SYDVKM. Trimming cost V 3 bases and J 7 bases, with 19 bases left between them. Written as DNA, the CDR3 is TGTGCCAGCAGTTTGTTACTGCTCGGAGTAGAAAATGAGCAGTTCTTC. It specifies CASSLLLLGVENEQFF. Full variable domain (outside the CDR3, taken from reference TRBV28 and TRBJ2-1): DVKVTQSSRYLVKRTGEKVFLECVQDMDHENMFWYRQDPGLGLRLIYFSYDVKMKEKGDIPEGYSVSREKKERFSLILESASTNQTSMYLCASSLLLLGVENEQFFGPGTRLTVL.

This clonotype has more than one count but fewer than ten. The V call is TRBV27, the J call TRBJ1-1, with D unclear. Germline V CDR1 and CDR2: MNHEY, SMNVEV (reference sequence). V was trimmed by 2 bases and J by 1 base, leaving 5 bases between them. The CDR3 has 13 residues. The DNA of the CDR3 is TGTGCCAGCAGTTTAAAGGGGAACACTGAAGCTTTCTTT. This gives the protein CASSLKGNTEAFF.

This sequence joins TRBV11-2 and TRBJ2-4; TRBD1 aligns across 7 bases. Germline V gene sequence: CDR1 SGHAT, CDR2 FQNNGV. The CDR3 contains 17 residues. V lost 1 base to trimming and J lost 4 bases; unmatched junction nucleotides: 10. Here the CDR3 reads CASSLVEGATLKNIQYF. DNA of the CDR3: TGTGCCAGCAGCTTAGTCGAGGGGGCGACCCTAAAAAACATTCAGTACTTC. The full variable domain, with the rest looked up from reference TRBV11-2 and TRBJ2-4, is EAGVAQSPRYKIIEKRQSVAFWCNPISGHATLYWYQQILGQGPKLLIQFQNNGVVDDSQLPKDRFSAERLKGVDSTLKIQPAKLEDSAVYLCASSLVEGATLKNIQYFGAGTRLSVL.

This clonotype was seen more than once but under ten times. V is TRBV9 and J is TRBJ1-2; D call uncertain. The V end lost 3 bases, the J end lost 5 bases, and 11 bases lay between the germline ends. The germline CDR1 and CDR2 sequences are SGDLS and YYNGEE. CDR3 length equals 13 residues. The CDR3, as DNA: TGTGCCAGCAGCGCAGCAGTGGGGTATGGCTACACCTTC. Protein product: CASSAAVGYGYTF.

The gene calls are TRBV5-1 and TRBJ1-1, with 7 bases identical to TRBD1. Germline-derived CDR1 and CDR2 are SGHRS and YFSETQ. Losses at the gene ends were 3 bases for V and 7 bases for J; bases not matched to a gene: 18. This CDR3 comprises 17 residues. The CDR3 nucleotides are TGCGCCAGCAGCTCACCGCCGGACAGGCCAACTATGGGTGAAGCTTTCTTT. It specifies CASSSPPDRPTMGEAFF.

The chain carries TRBV28 and TRBJ2-3; D might be TRBD2 (6 bases). The germline CDR1 and CDR2 sequences are MDHEN and SYDVKM. CDR3 length equals 15 residues. The CDR3 sequence: CATDLAGTSTDTQYF. DNA of the CDR3: TGTGCAACCGATCTGGCGGGGACTAGCACAGATACGCAGTATTTT.

The chain has TRBV6-5 and TRBJ2-7; D call uncertain. Per germline, CDR1 MNHEY and CDR2 SVGAGI. CDR3 length equals 12 residues. V was shortened by 5 bases and J by 3 bases, with 8 bases between the two germline ends. CDR3: CASSPPSYEQYF. CDR3 DNA: TGTGCCAGCAGTCCTCCAAGCTACGAGCAGTACTTC.

This clonotype has only a few counts. The chain recombines TRBV27 with TRBJ1-1; the D is unclear. With 1 base removed from V and 4 bases from J, the gap between germline ends came to 10 bases. The CDR3 totals 14 residues. Germline V gene data show CDR1 as MNHEY and CDR2 as SMNVEV (reference sequence). The CDR3 protein is CASSLFHGGTEAFF. The CDR3, as DNA: TGTGCCAGCAGTTTATTCCACGGTGGCACTGAAGCTTTCTTT.

CDR3 DNA: TGCGCCAGCAGCCCCAGCCAAGGAAGCGGGAGGGTGAAAGAGACCCAGTACTTC. Translating gives CASSPSQGSGRVKETQYF. The chain combines TRBV4-1 with TRBJ2-5, with 10 bases identical to TRBD2. Trimming took 4 bases from V and 3 from J; bases not matched to a gene: 14. Germline loops: CDR1 MGHRA, CDR2 YSYEKL. CDR3 size: 18 residues.

The chain links TRBV4-1 to TRBJ2-1; 7 nucleotides agree with TRBD2. This CDR3 spans 17 amino acids. With V trimmed by 2 bases and J by 5 bases, 12 bases remained unmatched. Germline V lookup: CDR1 MGHRA, CDR2 YSYEKL. The chain's CDR3 is CASSQSPLRERNNEQFF. The CDR3 region has the DNA TGCGCCAGCAGCCAATCCCCGCTGCGGGAGCGGAACAATGAGCAGTTCTTC.

This chain's CDR3 is CASSPGGLAGGTGETQYF. The CDR3 DNA reads TGTGCCAGCAGCCCCGGGGGACTAGCGGGAGGAACTGGAGAGACCCAGTACTTC. This chain links TRBV4-2 with TRBJ2-5; 15 nucleotides match TRBD2. Germline trimming cut 4 bases from V and 4 bases from J; bases unmatched to any gene: 10. The CDR3 has 18 residues. Germline-derived CDR1 and CDR2 are LGHNA and YNFKEQ.

The J gene is TRBJ2-1, the V gene TRBV2, with 7 positions matching TRBD1. The J segment lost 8 bases and the V segment lost 6 bases, leaving 7 bases of the junction unmatched. Germline V gene lookup returns CDR1 SNHLY and CDR2 FYNNEI. CDR3 length equals 13 residues. Here the CDR3 reads CASRQGGGDEQFF. The DNA for the CDR3 is TGTGCCAGCAGGCAAGGGGGCGGAGATGAGCAGTTCTTC.

This clonotype was counted a few times. The chain has TRBV28 and TRBJ1-4; possible D gene TRBD1, 6 bases. The ends were cut back, 3 bases at V and 5 bases at J, with 13 bases in the middle. Germline assignment: CDR1 MDHEN and CDR2 SYDVKM. The CDR3 extends over 15 amino acids. The CDR3 region is CASSFGQMFNEKLFF. DNA of the CDR3: TGTGCCAGCAGTTTCGGACAGATGTTCAATGAAAAACTGTTTTTT.

This clonotype occurred once. The genes are TRBV20-1 and TRBJ1-5; no firm D call. Per germline, CDR1 DFQATT and CDR2 SNEGSKA (reference sequence). The CDR3 consists of 12 residues. V was cut by 2 bases and J by 5 bases, with 7 bases left in between. The DNA of the CDR3 is TGCAGTGCTAGAACCCGGGATCAGCCCCAGCATTTT. Translating gives CSARTRDQPQHF.